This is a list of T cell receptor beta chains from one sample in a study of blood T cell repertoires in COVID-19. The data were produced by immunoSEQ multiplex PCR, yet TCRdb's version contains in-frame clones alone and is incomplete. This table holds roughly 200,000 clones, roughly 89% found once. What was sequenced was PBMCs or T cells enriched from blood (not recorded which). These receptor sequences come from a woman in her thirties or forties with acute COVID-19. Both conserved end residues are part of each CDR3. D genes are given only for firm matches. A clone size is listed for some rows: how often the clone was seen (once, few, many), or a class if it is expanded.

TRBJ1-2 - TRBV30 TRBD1 CAWRYSGTDIRGYTF TGTGCCTGGAGGTACTCCGGGACAGACATTAGGGGCTACACCTTC
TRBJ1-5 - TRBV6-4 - CASSGRRDSNQPQHF TGTGCCAGCAGTGGGAGACGGGATAGCAATCAGCCCCAGCATTTT
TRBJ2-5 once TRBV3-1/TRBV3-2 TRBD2 CASSQDSSGGWETQYF TGTGCCAGCAGCCAAGATTCTAGCGGAGGGTGGGAGACCCAGTACTTC
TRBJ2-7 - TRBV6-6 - CASSYSGGFFEQYF TGTGCCAGCAGTTACTCCGGGGGATTCTTCGAGCAGTACTTC
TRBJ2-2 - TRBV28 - CASSPLDMNTGELFF TGTGCCAGCAGTCCTCTGGACATGAACACCGGGGAGCTGTTTTTT
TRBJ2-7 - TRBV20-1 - CSASIAHEQYF TGCAGTGCTAGTATAGCCCACGAGCAGTACTTC
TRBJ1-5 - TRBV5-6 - CASSLSGGRQPQHF TGTGCCAGCAGCTTGAGTGGGGGGAGGCAGCCCCAGCATTTT
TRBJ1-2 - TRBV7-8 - CASSLALARHYGYTF TGTGCCAGCAGCTTAGCTTTGGCCAGGCACTATGGCTACACCTTC
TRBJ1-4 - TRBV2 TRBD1 CASSNRRTGWEKLFF TGTGCCAGCTCGAACCGGAGGACAGGGTGGGAAAAACTGTTTTTT
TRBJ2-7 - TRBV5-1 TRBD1 CASSPYLTGKTYEQYF TGCGCCAGCAGCCCCTACTTGACAGGGAAAACCTACGAGCAGTACTTC
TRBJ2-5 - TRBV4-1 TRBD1 CASSPARTGAQETQYF TGCGCCAGCAGCCCGGCCCGAACAGGGGCCCAAGAGACCCAGTACTTC
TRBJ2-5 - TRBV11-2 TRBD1 CASSPTGGEETQYF TGTGCCAGCAGCCCGACAGGGGGGGAAGAGACCCAGTACTTC
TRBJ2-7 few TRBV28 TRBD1 CASFKQGGYEQYF TGTGCCAGCTTTAAACAGGGGGGCTACGAGCAGTACTTC
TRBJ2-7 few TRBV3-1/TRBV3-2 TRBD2 CASRPSGGAYEQYF TGTGCCAGCAGGCCTAGCGGGGGGGCCTACGAGCAGTACTTC
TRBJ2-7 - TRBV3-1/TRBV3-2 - CASSPSTGSSEQYF TGTGCCAGCAGCCCATCTACGGGGAGCTCCGAGCAGTACTTC
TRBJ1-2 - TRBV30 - CAWRGMGGVNYGYTF TGTGCCTGGAGAGGGATGGGGGGAGTGAACTATGGCTACACCTTC
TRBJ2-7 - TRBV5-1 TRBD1 CASSDGTVPYEQYF TGCGCCAGCAGCGACGGGACAGTACCCTACGAGCAGTACTTC
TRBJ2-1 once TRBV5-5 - CASSGRMGRNEQFF TGTGCCAGCAGCGGACGAATGGGGCGTAATGAGCAGTTCTTC
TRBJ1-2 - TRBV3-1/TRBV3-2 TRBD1 CASSQTDRDLYGYTF TGTGCCAGCAGCCAGACCGACAGGGACCTCTATGGCTACACCTTC
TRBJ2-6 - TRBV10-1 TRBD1 CAFKTGPYSGANVLTF TGCGCCTTCAAGACAGGGCCATACTCTGGGGCCAACGTCCTGACTTTC
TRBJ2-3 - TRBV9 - CASSVASRDTQYF TGTGCCAGCAGCGTAGCTTCCAGAGATACGCAGTATTTT
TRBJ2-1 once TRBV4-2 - CASSLLTGSYNEQFF TGTGCCAGCAGCCTACTTACAGGCTCCTACAATGAGCAGTTCTTC
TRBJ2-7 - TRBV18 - CASSPAIALGKGTLYEQYF TGTGCCAGCTCACCAGCGATAGCGTTGGGGAAGGGGACTCTCTACGAGCAGTACTTC
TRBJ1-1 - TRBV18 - CASSINRENTEAFF TGTGCCAGCTCAATTAACAGAGAGAACACTGAAGCTTTCTTT
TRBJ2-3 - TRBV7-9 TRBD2 CASSFPQAGGKTDTQYF TGTGCCAGCAGCTTTCCCCAGGCGGGGGGAAAAACAGATACGCAGTATTTT
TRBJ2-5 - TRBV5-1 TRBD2 CASSLGLAGQETQYF TGCGCCAGCAGCTTAGGACTAGCGGGGCAAGAGACCCAGTACTTC
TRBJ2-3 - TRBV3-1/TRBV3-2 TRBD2 CASSQDPRRLAPPDTQYF TGTGCCAGCAGCCAAGATCCCCGTCGACTAGCCCCCCCAGATACGCAGTATTTT
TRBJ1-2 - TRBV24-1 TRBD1 CATSDSTGRLVCYTF TGTGCCACCAGTGATTCGACAGGGCGACTTGTATGCTACACCTTC
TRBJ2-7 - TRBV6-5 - CASSPQGGGYEQYF TGTGCCAGCAGCCCGCAGGGAGGGGGCTACGAGCAGTACTTC
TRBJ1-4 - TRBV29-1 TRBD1 CSVEDLYRGREKLFF TGCAGCGTTGAAGATCTCTACAGGGGGCGAGAAAAACTGTTTTTT
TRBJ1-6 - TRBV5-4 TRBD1 CASSRQGNSPLHF TGTGCCAGCAGCCGACAGGGGAATTCACCCCTCCACTTT
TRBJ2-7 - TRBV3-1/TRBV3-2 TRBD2 CASRTSGATYEQYF TGTGCCAGCAGGACTAGCGGGGCAACCTACGAGCAGTACTTC
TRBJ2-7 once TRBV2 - CASSEWIGAYEQYF TGTGCCAGCAGTGAATGGATAGGGGCGTACGAGCAGTACTTC
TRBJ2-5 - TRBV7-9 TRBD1 CASSLAGTGRETQYF TGTGCCAGCAGTCTAGCCGGGACAGGGAGAGAGACCCAGTACTTC
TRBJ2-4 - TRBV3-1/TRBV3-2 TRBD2 CASSSRGEGRNIQYF TGTGCCAGCAGTTCGAGAGGGGAGGGGAGGAACATTCAGTACTTC
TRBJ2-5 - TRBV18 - CASSRVLGETQYF TGTGCCAGCTCCAGGGTCTTAGGAGAGACCCAGTACTTC
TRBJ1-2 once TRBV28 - CASSSRDGYTF TGTGCCAGCAGTTCTCGGGATGGCTACACCTTC
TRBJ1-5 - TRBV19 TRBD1 CASSMLGTGQPQHF TGTGCCAGTAGTATGTTGGGGACAGGGCAGCCCCAGCATTTT
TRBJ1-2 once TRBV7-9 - CASSLGAGDHYGYTF TGTGCCAGCAGCTTAGGGGCAGGGGATCACTATGGCTACACCTTC
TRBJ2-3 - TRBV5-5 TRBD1 CASKVQGATSTDTQYF TGTGCCAGCAAGGTACAGGGGGCCACTAGCACAGATACGCAGTATTTT
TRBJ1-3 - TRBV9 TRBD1 CASSGSGTGGNTIYF TGTGCCAGCAGCGGATCCGGGACAGGAGGAAACACCATATATTTT